Below, one T cell receptor (beta chain) is given with its context. CDR3 length: 15 residues. In germline, CDR1 is SGHTA, CDR2 FQGNSA. V lost 2 bases, J lost 6 bases, and 16 bases lay in between. This sample stems from a study of blood T cell repertoires in COVID-19. Overall study context: The United States, Italy and Spain supplied acute and convalescent COVID-19 samples.

Under the authors' procedure: Amplification with reference gene primers provided the estimates of nucleated cell counts. Libraries were prepared by immunoSEQ multiplex PCR; TCRdb keeps only in-frame clonotypes and omits some of them. From that table come the V and J calls and clone size; the DNA was used to work out D and trimming. The top ten hold approximately 13% of the sample, which has about 90,000 clones, over 75% seen once. V gene TRBV7-2 combines with J gene TRBJ1-2; tentatively, D is TRBD1 (6 bases). The clonotype was recovered from a human donor in a cohort sampled during active COVID-19. The sequenced sample consisted of peripheral blood. In DNA form, the CDR3 reads TGTGCCAGCAGCTTAAACCCCGGACAGCCAGATGGCTACACCTTC. It translates to CASSLNPGQPDGYTF.